Listed below are T cell receptor beta chains from one sample, sequenced in a study of cytomegalovirus exposure and HLA in healthy donors. Generated by immunoSEQ multiplex PCR, the TCRdb table keeps only in-frame clones and is missing some. The data hold 200,000 to 250,000 clones, with roughly nine tenths observed a single time. Material: PBMCs. The receptor set was obtained from a man aged 18 to 29 in good health and CMV-seropositive. Both conserved end residues are part of each CDR3. The D gene is left open where the match is weak. Clone size is stated in some rows and not others, as once, few, many or a class when expanded.

j_gene: TRBJ2-7; v_gene: TRBV29-1; d_gene: .; abundance: .; CDR3aa: CSVGSWGYEQYF; CDR3nt: TGCAGCGTGGGTAGCTGGGGCTACGAGCAGTACTTC
j_gene: TRBJ2-2; v_gene: TRBV5-1; d_gene: .; abundance: .; CDR3aa: CASRLSTGYTGELFF; CDR3nt: TGCGCCAGCAGGCTCTCTACAGGGTACACCGGGGAGCTGTTTTTT
j_gene: TRBJ2-1; v_gene: TRBV4-1; d_gene: TRBD2; abundance: .; CDR3aa: CASSPPSSGRTFEQFF; CDR3nt: TGCGCCAGCAGCCCCCCCTCTAGCGGGAGAACGTTTGAGCAGTTCTTC
j_gene: TRBJ2-1; v_gene: TRBV7-8; d_gene: .; abundance: .; CDR3aa: CASSPFQGRSYNEQFF; CDR3nt: TGTGCCAGCAGCCCTTTTCAAGGGCGCTCCTACAATGAGCAGTTCTTC
j_gene: TRBJ1-3; v_gene: TRBV28; d_gene: .; abundance: .; CDR3aa: CASSLGVLRSGNTIYF; CDR3nt: TGTGCCAGCAGTTTAGGGGTCCTCCGCTCTGGAAACACCATATATTTT
j_gene: TRBJ2-7; v_gene: TRBV6-5; d_gene: TRBD2; abundance: .; CDR3aa: CASSYGGGSFSYEQYF; CDR3nt: TGTGCCAGCAGTTACGGAGGCGGGAGTTTCTCCTACGAGCAGTACTTC
j_gene: TRBJ2-1; v_gene: TRBV11-3; d_gene: TRBD2; abundance: .; CDR3aa: CASSSQSLAGVQFF; CDR3nt: TGTGCCAGCAGCTCCCAGAGTTTAGCGGGAGTGCAGTTCTTC
j_gene: TRBJ2-7; v_gene: TRBV2; d_gene: TRBD2; abundance: .; CDR3aa: CASSSGLAGVDEQYF; CDR3nt: TGTGCCAGCAGCTCCGGACTAGCGGGAGTAGACGAGCAGTACTTC
j_gene: TRBJ2-7; v_gene: TRBV6-1; d_gene: TRBD2; abundance: .; CDR3aa: CASSERGSGSSEQYF; CDR3nt: TGTGCCAGCAGTGAACGGGGTAGCGGGAGTTCCGAGCAGTACTTC
j_gene: TRBJ1-2; v_gene: TRBV7-2; d_gene: .; abundance: .; CDR3aa: CASSLGGLNGYTF; CDR3nt: TGTGCCAGCAGCTTAGGGGGGCTTAATGGCTACACCTTC
j_gene: TRBJ2-1; v_gene: TRBV4-2; d_gene: TRBD2; abundance: .; CDR3aa: CASSKIAGGSSYNEQFF; CDR3nt: TGTGCCAGCAGCAAAATAGCGGGGGGGAGCTCCTACAATGAGCAGTTCTTC
j_gene: TRBJ1-2; v_gene: TRBV6-5; d_gene: .; abundance: .; CDR3aa: CASSYSGGGRGYTF; CDR3nt: TGTGCCAGCAGTTACAGCGGAGGGGGGCGCGGCTACACCTTC
j_gene: TRBJ1-1; v_gene: TRBV5-1; d_gene: .; abundance: .; CDR3aa: CASSFEAWGTEAFF; CDR3nt: TGCGCCAGCAGCTTTGAGGCTTGGGGTACTGAAGCTTTCTTT
j_gene: TRBJ1-1; v_gene: TRBV30; d_gene: TRBD1; abundance: few; CDR3aa: CASRGFMNTEAFF; CDR3nt: TGTGCCTCCAGGGGGTTCATGAACACTGAAGCTTTCTTT
j_gene: TRBJ2-7; v_gene: TRBV10-3; d_gene: .; abundance: .; CDR3aa: CAISDTVPGEQYF; CDR3nt: TGTGCCATCAGTGATACTGTGCCGGGCGAGCAGTACTTC
j_gene: TRBJ1-1; v_gene: TRBV6-1; d_gene: .; abundance: .; CDR3aa: CASSEFARTEAFF; CDR3nt: TGTGCCAGCAGTGAATTTGCGCGGACTGAAGCTTTCTTT
j_gene: TRBJ2-7; v_gene: TRBV6-1; d_gene: TRBD2; abundance: .; CDR3aa: CASSELGGNGEYF; CDR3nt: TGTGCCAGCAGTGAATTGGGAGGGAACGGGGAGTACTTC
j_gene: TRBJ1-1; v_gene: TRBV5-4; d_gene: .; abundance: .; CDR3aa: CASSLAGGGEAFF; CDR3nt: TGTGCCAGCAGCTTGGCCGGAGGAGGTGAAGCTTTCTTT
j_gene: TRBJ1-2; v_gene: TRBV30; d_gene: TRBD1; abundance: .; CDR3aa: CAWGLTGNYGYTF; CDR3nt: TGTGCCTGGGGCCTGACAGGGAACTATGGCTACACCTTC
j_gene: TRBJ2-2; v_gene: TRBV7-3; d_gene: .; abundance: .; CDR3aa: CASSLKGGPGELFF; CDR3nt: TGTGCCAGCAGCCTCAAGGGCGGGCCCGGGGAGCTGTTTTTT
j_gene: TRBJ2-1; v_gene: TRBV4-1; d_gene: TRBD1; abundance: .; CDR3aa: CASSQDNRGHEQFF; CDR3nt: TGCGCCAGCAGCCAAGATAACAGGGGCCATGAGCAGTTCTTC
j_gene: TRBJ1-1; v_gene: TRBV6-5; d_gene: .; abundance: .; CDR3aa: CATRPWGGNTEAFF; CDR3nt: TGTGCCACCCGTCCCTGGGGCGGCAACACTGAAGCTTTCTTT
j_gene: TRBJ2-7; v_gene: TRBV7-9; d_gene: .; abundance: .; CDR3aa: CASRDGRAVEQYF; CDR3nt: TGTGCCAGCAGGGACGGGCGCGCCGTGGAGCAGTACTTC
j_gene: TRBJ2-3; v_gene: TRBV2; d_gene: TRBD2; abundance: once; CDR3aa: CASGSSGSTDTQYF; CDR3nt: TGTGCCAGCGGCTCTAGCGGTTCCACAGATACGCAGTATTTT
j_gene: TRBJ2-1; v_gene: TRBV19; d_gene: TRBD1; abundance: .; CDR3aa: CASSIGQGAVDEQFF; CDR3nt: TGTGCCAGTAGTATCGGTCAGGGGGCTGTCGATGAGCAGTTCTTC
j_gene: TRBJ1-2; v_gene: TRBV6-4; d_gene: .; abundance: once; CDR3aa: CASSPGPVAGYTF; CDR3nt: TGTGCCAGCAGTCCTGGACCGGTGGCGGGCTACACCTTC
j_gene: TRBJ1-2; v_gene: TRBV5-1; d_gene: .; abundance: .; CDR3aa: CASSLKGGGHGYTF; CDR3nt: TGCGCCAGCAGCTTAAAGGGAGGAGGGCATGGCTACACCTTC
j_gene: TRBJ1-1; v_gene: TRBV5-4; d_gene: .; abundance: .; CDR3aa: CASSLFGPMNTEAFF; CDR3nt: TGTGCCAGCAGCTTGTTTGGGCCCATGAACACTGAAGCTTTCTTT
j_gene: TRBJ2-2; v_gene: TRBV18; d_gene: .; abundance: .; CDR3aa: CASSPGTPSNTGELFF; CDR3nt: TGTGCCAGCTCACCGGGAACCCCGTCCAACACCGGGGAGCTGTTTTTT
j_gene: TRBJ2-5; v_gene: TRBV6-5; d_gene: .; abundance: .; CDR3aa: CASSYSSGMETQYF; CDR3nt: TGTGCCAGCAGTTACTCGTCAGGGATGGAGACCCAGTACTTC
j_gene: TRBJ2-7; v_gene: TRBV30; d_gene: .; abundance: .; CDR3aa: CAWTGRDEQYF; CDR3nt: TGTGCCTGGACGGGGCGGGACGAGCAGTACTTC
j_gene: TRBJ2-7; v_gene: TRBV6-1; d_gene: TRBD2; abundance: .; CDR3aa: CASRRLAVEEGEQYF; CDR3nt: TGTGCCAGCAGAAGACTAGCGGTGGAGGAAGGCGAGCAGTACTTC
j_gene: TRBJ2-3; v_gene: TRBV27; d_gene: .; abundance: .; CDR3aa: CASSLLSRESGDTQYF; CDR3nt: TGTGCCAGCAGTTTGCTCTCTCGGGAGTCCGGAGATACGCAGTATTTT
j_gene: TRBJ1-1; v_gene: TRBV5-4; d_gene: .; abundance: .; CDR3aa: CASSLGGPSPSTEAFF; CDR3nt: TGTGCCAGCAGCTTGGGAGGGCCCTCTCCTTCCACTGAAGCTTTCTTT
j_gene: TRBJ2-1; v_gene: TRBV5-4; d_gene: TRBD2; abundance: .; CDR3aa: CASSKAGAHEQFF; CDR3nt: TGTGCCAGCAGTAAAGCGGGAGCCCATGAGCAGTTCTTC